This is a list of T cell receptor beta chains from one sample in a study of identical twins. TCRdb re-analysed the 5' RACE reads in MiXCR, keeping a single row per CDR3 protein. The sample shows more than 400,000 distinct CDR3 sequences, approximately 14% of them seen only once. The sample was also linked to a second study, of yellow fever vaccine responses in identical twins.

Sequenced: CD4+ T cells sorted from blood. The receptors shown here come from a young woman in good health. Each CDR3 is given with its conserved first and last residue. The order of the fields is J gene, clone size, V gene, D gene, CDR3 protein, CDR3 DNA. D genes are given only for firm matches. Size tells how often a clone was seen (once, few, many) or the class of an expanded clone, and some rows leave it out.

>TRBJ2-1|.|TRBV20-1|.
CSAKRYGNEQFF
TGCAGTGCTAAGCGATACGGCAATGAGCAGTTCTTC
>TRBJ2-1|many|TRBV5-1|.
CASSQTDREQFF
TGCGCCAGCAGCCAGACGGACAGAGAGCAGTTCTTC
>TRBJ2-5|few|TRBV28|TRBD2
CASSLLTSGKETQYF
TGTGCCAGCAGTCTACTGACTAGCGGTAAAGAGACCCAGTACTTC
>TRBJ2-2|many|TRBV29-1|.
CSCGQNTGELFF
TGCAGCTGTGGTCAGAACACCGGGGAGCTGTTTTTT
>TRBJ2-3|.|TRBV20-1|.
CSAFPRSTDTQYF
TGCAGTGCTTTCCCCCGGAGCACAGATACGCAGTATTTT
>TRBJ2-2|few|TRBV20-1|.
CSARKGPLGGELFF
TGCAGTGCTAGAAAGGGGCCACTGGGCGGGGAGCTGTTTTTT
>TRBJ1-6|.|TRBV5-1|TRBD1
CASSSSDREHSPLHF
TGCGCCAGCAGCTCCTCCGACAGGGAACATTCACCCCTCCACTTT
>TRBJ2-5|.|TRBV23-1|.
CASSQSSQAQETQYF
TGCGCCAGCAGTCAATCTAGTCAGGCACAAGAGACCCAGTACTTC
>TRBJ2-5|.|TRBV28|.
CASRWGSQETQYF
TGTGCCAGCAGATGGGGGTCCCAAGAGACCCAGTACTTC
>TRBJ2-2|.|TRBV12-3/TRBV12-4|.
CASSNFNTGELFF
TGTGCCAGCAGCAACTTTAACACCGGGGAGCTGTTTTTT
>TRBJ1-4|few|TRBV27|.
CASRRGGARGEKLFF
TGTGCCAGCAGAAGAGGGGGGGCGAGAGGTGAAAAACTGTTTTTT
>TRBJ2-2|.|TRBV5-1|TRBD2
CASSPIGLVRTGELFF
TGCGCCAGCAGCCCGATAGGACTAGTTAGGACCGGGGAGCTGTTTTTT
>TRBJ2-1|.|TRBV3-1|.
CASSLSGPESYNEQFF
TGTGCCAGCAGCCTCTCCGGGCCCGAGTCCTACAATGAGCAGTTCTTC
>TRBJ2-5|few|TRBV5-1|TRBD2
CASSLVGGRTGETQYF
TGCGCCAGCAGCTTGGTGGGCGGGAGGACCGGAGAGACCCAGTACTTC
>TRBJ1-4|.|TRBV7-9|TRBD1
CASSPGQPFATNEKLFF
TGTGCCAGCAGCCCGGGACAGCCTTTCGCAACTAATGAAAAACTGTTTTTT
>TRBJ2-1|many|TRBV5-1|TRBD1
CASSYGQGTYNEQFF
TGCGCCAGCAGCTACGGACAGGGAACATACAATGAGCAGTTCTTC
>TRBJ1-5|.|TRBV10-3|.
CAIARADNQPQHF
TGTGCCATCGCTAGGGCCGACAATCAGCCCCAGCATTTT
>TRBJ2-3|many|TRBV5-6|TRBD2
CASSSRGGLEHTQYF
TGTGCCAGCAGCTCCCGGGGGGGACTAGAGCATACGCAGTATTTT
>TRBJ2-1|few|TRBV2|TRBD2
CASRGLAGGSNEQFF
TGTGCCAGCAGGGGACTAGCGGGAGGTTCCAATGAGCAGTTCTTC
>TRBJ1-1|.|TRBV12-3/TRBV12-4|.
CASSLRVMNTEAFF
TGTGCCAGCAGTTTAAGGGTCATGAACACTGAAGCTTTCTTT
>TRBJ2-2|many|TRBV11-1|.
CASSPRMDGRLNTGELFF
TGTGCCAGCAGCCCACGAATGGACGGACGACTGAACACCGGGGAGCTGTTTTTT
>TRBJ2-1|.|TRBV20-1|TRBD2
CSASDRTSDDEQFF
TGCAGTGCTAGTGACAGGACTAGCGACGATGAGCAGTTCTTC
>TRBJ1-1|.|TRBV3-1|.
CASSQGGWDTEAFF
TGTGCCAGCAGCCAAGGGGGATGGGACACTGAAGCTTTCTTT
>TRBJ1-4|.|TRBV3-1|.
CASRQTGSAEKLFF
TGTGCCAGCAGACAAACGGGGTCGGCTGAAAAACTGTTTTTT
>TRBJ2-1|.|TRBV7-6|TRBD2
CASAPLADLFGNEQFF
TGTGCCAGCGCTCCACTAGCGGACCTCTTTGGGAATGAGCAGTTCTTC
>TRBJ2-3|.|TRBV12-3/TRBV12-4|TRBD2
CASSLGVREGDTQYF
TGTGCCAGCAGTTTAGGTGTGCGGGAGGGTGATACGCAGTATTTT
>TRBJ2-3|.|TRBV11-2|TRBD2
CASSLYLAGVGKGADTQYF
TGTGCCAGCAGCCTCTACCTGGCGGGAGTTGGTAAAGGCGCAGATACGCAGTATTTT
>TRBJ2-7|.|TRBV2|.
CASSGGGTSYEQYF
TGTGCCAGCAGTGGGGGGGGCACCTCCTACGAGCAGTACTTC
>TRBJ2-5|few|TRBV10-3|TRBD2
CAISESGAGGQETQYF
TGTGCCATCAGTGAGTCGGGAGCGGGGGGACAAGAGACCCAGTACTTC
>TRBJ2-3|few|TRBV28|TRBD2
CASLPGGAGVLDTQYF
TGTGCCAGCCTACCCGGGGGTGCGGGAGTGTTGGATACGCAGTATTTT
>TRBJ1-1|.|TRBV12-3/TRBV12-4|TRBD1
CASSWETGRTEAFF
TGTGCCAGCAGTTGGGAGACAGGGAGAACTGAAGCTTTCTTT
>TRBJ2-7|few|TRBV11-2|TRBD2
CASSFRTSEYEQYF
TGTGCCAGCAGCTTCCGAACTAGCGAATACGAGCAGTACTTC
>TRBJ2-3|once|TRBV20-1|.
CSARDKGLDTQYF
TGCAGTGCTAGAGATAAGGGACTTGATACGCAGTATTTT
>TRBJ1-1|.|TRBV6-2/TRBV6-3|.
CASGDTPMNTEAFF
TGTGCCAGCGGGGACACTCCTATGAACACTGAAGCTTTCTTT
>TRBJ2-7|.|TRBV7-9|.
CASGLSHSLGYYEQYF
TGTGCCAGCGGCTTATCCCATTCCCTAGGGTACTACGAGCAGTACTTC
>TRBJ2-7|many|TRBV29-1|.
CSVSGGGFSEQYF
TGCAGCGTCTCCGGAGGGGGCTTTTCCGAGCAGTACTTC
>TRBJ2-1|.|TRBV6-1|.
CASTSGGPDRKGNEQFF
TGTGCCAGCACCTCGGGGGGCCCGGATCGGAAAGGGAATGAGCAGTTCTTC
>TRBJ2-5|.|TRBV13|TRBD1
CASSLPPQGKETQYF
TGTGCCAGCAGCTTACCCCCACAGGGGAAAGAGACCCAGTACTTC
>TRBJ2-2|.|TRBV4-2|.
CASSQELDTGELFF
TGTGCCAGCAGCCAAGAATTGGACACCGGGGAGCTGTTTTTT
>TRBJ2-1|.|TRBV2|.
CASSEANYNEQFF
TGTGCCAGCAGTGAAGCTAACTACAATGAGCAGTTCTTC
>TRBJ1-2|many|TRBV12-3/TRBV12-4|.
CASSPPSLYGYTF
TGTGCCAGCAGTCCCCCGTCCCTCTATGGCTACACCTTC
>TRBJ2-5|few|TRBV5-1|TRBD2
CASSVGLAGSLETQYF
TGCGCCAGCAGCGTGGGACTAGCGGGGTCTCTGGAGACCCAGTACTTC
>TRBJ2-3|.|TRBV6-1|TRBD2
CASSVGSGDTDTQYF
TGTGCCAGCAGTGTGGGTAGCGGGGACACAGATACGCAGTATTTT
>TRBJ1-1|.|TRBV3-1|.
CASSERGRVKDTEAFF
TGTGCCAGCAGCGAAAGGGGGAGGGTGAAGGACACTGAAGCTTTCTTT
>TRBJ2-5|.|TRBV10-3|.
CAISPGAGQQETQYF
TGTGCCATCAGCCCCGGAGCAGGGCAGCAAGAGACCCAGTACTTC
>TRBJ2-7|.|TRBV12-3/TRBV12-4|TRBD1
CASRQDRNSYEQYF
TGTGCCAGCAGACAGGACAGGAACTCCTACGAGCAGTACTTC
>TRBJ1-1|many|TRBV29-1|.
CSGAGDGNTEAFF
TGCAGCGGCGCTGGGGACGGGAACACTGAAGCTTTCTTT
>TRBJ2-1|few|TRBV7-2|.
CASSPPRWGRNYNEQFF
TGTGCCAGCAGCCCCCCCAGGTGGGGACGGAATTACAATGAGCAGTTCTTC
>TRBJ1-5|few|TRBV7-8|.
CASSLQSSRNQPQHF
TGTGCCAGCAGCTTACAAAGCAGCCGCAATCAGCCCCAGCATTTT
>TRBJ2-2|.|TRBV9|TRBD2
CASSVVSGGHTGELFF
TGTGCCAGCAGCGTAGTTAGCGGGGGCCACACCGGGGAGCTGTTTTTT
>TRBJ2-1|few|TRBV5-6|.
CASSPEGGLLSSEQFF
TGTGCCAGCAGCCCAGAGGGGGGGCTACTCAGTAGTGAGCAGTTCTTC
>TRBJ2-1|few|TRBV5-1|TRBD2
CASSLGWTSGVNEQFF
TGCGCCAGCAGCTTGGGGTGGACTAGCGGGGTTAATGAGCAGTTCTTC
>TRBJ2-6|few|TRBV24-1|.
CATSDHLPNREAGANVLTF
TGTGCCACCAGTGATCACCTGCCAAACAGGGAGGCTGGGGCCAACGTCCTGACTTTC
>TRBJ2-3|.|TRBV4-1|TRBD2
CASNLELGLAGGTDTQYF
TGCGCCAGCAACCTCGAACTAGGACTAGCGGGAGGCACAGATACGCAGTATTTT
>TRBJ2-2|many|TRBV5-1|.
CASSLALGAGELFF
TGCGCCAGCAGCTTGGCCTTGGGCGCCGGGGAGCTGTTTTTT
>TRBJ2-1|.|TRBV9|.
CASSVLGIDNEQFF
TGTGCCAGCAGCGTATTAGGAATCGACAATGAGCAGTTCTTC